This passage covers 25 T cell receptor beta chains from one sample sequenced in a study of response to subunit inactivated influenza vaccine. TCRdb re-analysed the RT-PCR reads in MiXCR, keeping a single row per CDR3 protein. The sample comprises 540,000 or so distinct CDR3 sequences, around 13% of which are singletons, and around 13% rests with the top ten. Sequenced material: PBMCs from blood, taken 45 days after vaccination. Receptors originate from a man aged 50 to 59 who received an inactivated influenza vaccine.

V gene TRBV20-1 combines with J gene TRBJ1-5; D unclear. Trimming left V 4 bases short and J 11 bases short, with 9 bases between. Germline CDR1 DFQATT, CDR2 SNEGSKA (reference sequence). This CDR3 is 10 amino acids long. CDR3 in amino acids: CSAMLLAQHF. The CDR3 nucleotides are TGCAGTGCTATGCTATTAGCCCAGCATTTT.

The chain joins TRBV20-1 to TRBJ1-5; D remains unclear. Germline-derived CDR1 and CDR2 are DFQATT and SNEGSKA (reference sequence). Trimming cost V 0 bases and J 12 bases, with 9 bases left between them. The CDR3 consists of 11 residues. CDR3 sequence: CSARDPSRQHF. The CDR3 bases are TGCAGTGCTAGAGATCCGTCCCGCCAGCATTTT.

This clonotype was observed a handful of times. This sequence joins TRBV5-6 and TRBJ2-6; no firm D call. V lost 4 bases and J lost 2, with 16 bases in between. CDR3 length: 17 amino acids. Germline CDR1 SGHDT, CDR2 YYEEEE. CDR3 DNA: TGTGCCAGCAGCCCCCCCCACGGAGTTGCTGGGGCCAACGTCCTGACTTTC. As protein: CASSPPHGVAGANVLTF.

CDR3 region: CASSTLDSLTGELFF. Written as DNA, the CDR3 is TGTGCCAGCAGCACCCTGGACAGCCTCACCGGGGAGCTGTTTTTT. V and J are TRBV5-5 and TRBJ2-2; the D gene is possibly TRBD1 (6 bases). V was cut by 4 bases and J by 4 bases, with 14 bases left in between. This CDR3 has 15 residues. Germline CDR1 SGHKS, CDR2 YYEKEE (reference sequence).

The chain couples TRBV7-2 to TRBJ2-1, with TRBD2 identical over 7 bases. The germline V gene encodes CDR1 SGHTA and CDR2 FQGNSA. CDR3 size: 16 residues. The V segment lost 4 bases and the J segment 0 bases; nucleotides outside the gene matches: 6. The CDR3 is CASSSKRGPSYNEQFF. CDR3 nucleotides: TGTGCCAGCAGCTCCAAGCGGGGACCCTCCTACAATGAGCAGTTCTTC.

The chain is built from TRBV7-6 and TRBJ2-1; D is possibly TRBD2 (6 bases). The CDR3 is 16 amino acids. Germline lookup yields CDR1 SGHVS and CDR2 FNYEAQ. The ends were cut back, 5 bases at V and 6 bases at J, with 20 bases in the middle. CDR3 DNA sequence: TGTGCCAGCAGCCTCGGGGGTTCGATCCACGGCAATGAGCAGTTCTTC. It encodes CASSLGGSIHGNEQFF.

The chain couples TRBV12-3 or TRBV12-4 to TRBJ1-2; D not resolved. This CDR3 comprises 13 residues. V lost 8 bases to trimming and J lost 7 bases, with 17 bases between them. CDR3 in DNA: TGTGCCAGCGCGTCTCGAGAAGGCGGTGGCTACACCTTC. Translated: CASASREGGGYTF.

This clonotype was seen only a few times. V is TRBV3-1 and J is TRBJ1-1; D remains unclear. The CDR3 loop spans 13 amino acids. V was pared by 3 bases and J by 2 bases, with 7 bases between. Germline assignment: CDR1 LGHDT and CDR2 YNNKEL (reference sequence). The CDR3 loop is CASSQAVNTEAFF. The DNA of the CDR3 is TGTGCCAGCAGCCAGGCTGTAAACACTGAAGCTTTCTTT.

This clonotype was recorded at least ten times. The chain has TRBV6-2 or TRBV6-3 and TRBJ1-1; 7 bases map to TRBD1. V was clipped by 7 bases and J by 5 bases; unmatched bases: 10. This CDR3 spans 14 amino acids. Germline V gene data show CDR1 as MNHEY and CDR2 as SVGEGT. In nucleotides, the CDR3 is TGTGCCAGCATAAAGACAGGGCGGATTACTGAAGCTTTCTTT. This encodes CASIKTGRITEAFF.

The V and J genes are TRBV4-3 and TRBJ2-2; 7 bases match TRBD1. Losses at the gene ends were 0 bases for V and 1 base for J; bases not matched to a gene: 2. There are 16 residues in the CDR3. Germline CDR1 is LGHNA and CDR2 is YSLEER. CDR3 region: CASSQERQGNTGELFF. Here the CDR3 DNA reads TGCGCCAGCAGCCAAGAAAGACAGGGGAACACCGGGGAGCTGTTTTTT.

For the CDR3, the DNA is TGTGCCAGTAGTATAGGAGGGACAGGGAATCAGCCCCAGCATTTT. This translates into CASSIGGTGNQPQHF. This chain links TRBV19 with TRBJ1-5, with 9 bases that match TRBD1. CDR3 size: 15 residues. V lost 1 base to trimming and J lost 4 bases; unmatched junction nucleotides: 2. Germline assignment: CDR1 LNHDA and CDR2 SQIVND (reference sequence).

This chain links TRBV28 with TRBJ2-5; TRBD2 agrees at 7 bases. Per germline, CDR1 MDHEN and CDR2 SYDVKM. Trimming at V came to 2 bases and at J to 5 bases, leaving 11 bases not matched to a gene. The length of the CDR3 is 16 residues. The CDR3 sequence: CASSLSGSGIGETQYF. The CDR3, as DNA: TGTGCCAGCAGTTTAAGTGGAAGCGGGATAGGGGAGACCCAGTACTTC.

The chain's CDR3 is CASSLLWAGTEAFF. The CDR3 nucleotides read TGTGCCAGCAGCTTACTGTGGGCAGGAACTGAAGCTTTCTTT. The chain uses TRBV7-9 and TRBJ1-1; unclear D gene. This CDR3 contains 14 residues. V was cut by 2 bases and J by 5 bases, with 12 bases left in between. Germline V gives CDR1 SEHNR, CDR2 FQNEAQ (reference sequence).

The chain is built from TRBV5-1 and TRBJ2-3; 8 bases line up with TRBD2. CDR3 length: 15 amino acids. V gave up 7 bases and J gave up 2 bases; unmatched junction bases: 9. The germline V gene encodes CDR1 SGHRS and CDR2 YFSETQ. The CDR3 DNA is TGCGCCAGCTTTTCGGGCGGGGGGCACACAGATACGCAGTATTTT. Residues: CASFSGGGHTDTQYF.

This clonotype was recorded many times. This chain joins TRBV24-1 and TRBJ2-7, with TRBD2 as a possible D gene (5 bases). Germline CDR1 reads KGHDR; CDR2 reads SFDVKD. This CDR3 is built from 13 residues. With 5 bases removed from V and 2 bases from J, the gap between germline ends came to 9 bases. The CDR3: CATSGSGTYEQYF. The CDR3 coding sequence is TGTGCCACCAGTGGTTCGGGAACCTACGAGCAGTACTTC.

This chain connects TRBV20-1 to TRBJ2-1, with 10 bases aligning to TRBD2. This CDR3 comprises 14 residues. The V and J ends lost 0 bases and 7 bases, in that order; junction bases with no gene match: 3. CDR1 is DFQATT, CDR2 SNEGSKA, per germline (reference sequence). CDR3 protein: CSAREPSGRNEQFF. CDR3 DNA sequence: TGCAGTGCTAGAGAGCCTAGCGGGAGAAATGAGCAGTTCTTC.

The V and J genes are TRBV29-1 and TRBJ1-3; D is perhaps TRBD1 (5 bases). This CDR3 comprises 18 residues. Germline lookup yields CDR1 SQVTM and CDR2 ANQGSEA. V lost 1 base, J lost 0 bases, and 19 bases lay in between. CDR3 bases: TGCAGCGTTGAAGCGGAACTCTGGGGCGGCGTCTCTGGAAACACCATATATTTT. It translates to CSVEAELWGGVSGNTIYF. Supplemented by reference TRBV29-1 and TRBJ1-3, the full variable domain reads SAVISQKPSRDICQRGTSLTIQCQVDSQVTMMFWYRQQPGQSLTLIATANQGSEATYESGFVIDKFPISRPNLTFSTLTVSNMSPEDSSIYLCSVEAELWGGVSGNTIYFGEGSWLTVV.

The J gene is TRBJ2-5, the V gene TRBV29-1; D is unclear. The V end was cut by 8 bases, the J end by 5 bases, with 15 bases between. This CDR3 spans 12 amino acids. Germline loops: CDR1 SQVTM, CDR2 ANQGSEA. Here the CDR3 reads CSPSFLGETQYF. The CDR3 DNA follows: TGCAGCCCCTCCTTTCTAGGCGAGACCCAGTACTTC.

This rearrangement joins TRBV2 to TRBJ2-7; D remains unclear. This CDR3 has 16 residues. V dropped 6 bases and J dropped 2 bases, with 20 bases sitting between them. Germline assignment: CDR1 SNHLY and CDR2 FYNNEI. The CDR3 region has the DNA TGTGCCAGCAGCGGCGACGTCAAAGGTTCGGCCTACGAGCAGTACTTC. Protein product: CASSGDVKGSAYEQYF.

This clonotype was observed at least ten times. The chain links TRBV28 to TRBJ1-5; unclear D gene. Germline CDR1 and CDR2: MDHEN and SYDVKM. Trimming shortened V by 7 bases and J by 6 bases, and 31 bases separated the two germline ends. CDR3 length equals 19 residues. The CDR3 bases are TGTGCCAGCACCTCCGGAAGGGCGGATTGGGGTTTGCGAACTCAGCCCCAGCATTTT. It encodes CASTSGRADWGLRTQPQHF.

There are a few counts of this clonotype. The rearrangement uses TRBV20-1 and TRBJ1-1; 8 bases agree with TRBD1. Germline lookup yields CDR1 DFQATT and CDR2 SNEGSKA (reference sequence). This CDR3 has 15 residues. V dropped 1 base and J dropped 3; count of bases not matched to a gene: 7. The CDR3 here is CSARGGRGPDTEAFF. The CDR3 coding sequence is TGCAGTGCTAGAGGGGGCAGGGGGCCTGACACTGAAGCTTTCTTT.

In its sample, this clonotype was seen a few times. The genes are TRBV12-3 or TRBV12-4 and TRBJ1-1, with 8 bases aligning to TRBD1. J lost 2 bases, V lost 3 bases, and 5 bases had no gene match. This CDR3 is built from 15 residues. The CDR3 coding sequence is TGTGCCAGCAGTTTCCCTCAGGGGGCAAACACTGAAGCTTTCTTT. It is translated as CASSFPQGANTEAFF.

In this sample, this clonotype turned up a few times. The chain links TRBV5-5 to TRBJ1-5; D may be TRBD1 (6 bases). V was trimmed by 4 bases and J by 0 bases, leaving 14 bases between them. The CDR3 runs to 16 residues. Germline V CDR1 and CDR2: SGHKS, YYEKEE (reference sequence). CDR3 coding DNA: TGTGCCAGCAGCCACCTGGGGGCCACTAGCAATCAGCCCCAGCATTTT. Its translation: CASSHLGATSNQPQHF. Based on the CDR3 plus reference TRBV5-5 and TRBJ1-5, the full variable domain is DAGVTQSPTHLIKTRGQQVTLRCSPISGHKSVSWYQQVLGQGPQFIFQYYEKEERGRGNFPDRFSARQFPNYSSELNVNALLLGDSALYLCASSHLGATSNQPQHFGDGTRLSIL.

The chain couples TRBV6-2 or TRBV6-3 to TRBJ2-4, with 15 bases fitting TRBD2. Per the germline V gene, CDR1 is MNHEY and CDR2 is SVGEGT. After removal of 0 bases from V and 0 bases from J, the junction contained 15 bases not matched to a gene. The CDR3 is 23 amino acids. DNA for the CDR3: TGTGCCAGCAGTTACTCGATGCAGGGGACTAGCGGGAGGAGGATTCTAGCCAAAAACATTCAGTACTTC. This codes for CASSYSMQGTSGRRILAKNIQYF.

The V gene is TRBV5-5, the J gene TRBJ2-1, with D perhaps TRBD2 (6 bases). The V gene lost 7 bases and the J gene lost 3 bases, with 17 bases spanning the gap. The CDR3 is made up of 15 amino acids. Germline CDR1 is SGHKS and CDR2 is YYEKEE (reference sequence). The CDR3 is CASQRGTQNYNEQFF. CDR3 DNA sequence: TGTGCCAGCCAACGCGGGACCCAAAACTACAATGAGCAGTTCTTC.